This record looks at one TCR beta chain sequence and its context. This entry comes from a study of cytomegalovirus exposure and HLA in healthy donors. V was trimmed by 0 bases and J by 8 bases, leaving 10 bases between them. The CDR3 covers 14 residues. Germline V CDR1 and CDR2: LNHNV, YYDKDF (reference sequence). Primers: 60 Vbeta forward and 13 Jbeta reverse. TCRdb's table, derived via immunoSEQ multiplex PCR, lists solely in-frame clones and lacks some. There are tens of thousands of clones in the sample; under 75% occur only once, and 2.3% lies in the top ten. V and J are TRBV15 and TRBJ1-4, with TRBD1 as a possible D gene (5 bases). The specimen was PBMCs. This sequence was found in a human donor in good health. The CDR3 DNA follows: TGTGCCACCAGCAGAGATAGTACAGGAGAAAAACTGTTTTTT. Translating it yields CATSRDSTGEKLFF.